One and the same sample provided the 12 T cell receptor beta chains below, sequenced in a study of CD8+ T cells in alopecia areata. Once RNA had been extracted, it was reverse transcribed into cDNA to act as the sequencing template. Repertoires were generated with immunoSEQ multiplex PCR, while TCRdb's copy carries only in-frame clones and drops some. The sample includes around 98,000 clones, 35% to 45% of them seen just once. Sequences were obtained from CD4+ T cells sorted from blood. These receptors were collected from a human donor with alopecia areata.

The CDR3 coding sequence is TGTGCCTGGAGTTCCACAAACGCCCCAGATACGCAGTATTTT. Encoded protein: CAWSSTNAPDTQYF. The gene calls are TRBV30 and TRBJ2-3, with D uncertain. The germline V and J ends were trimmed by 2 bases and 4 bases, with 13 bases remaining between them. Germline V gives CDR1 GTSNPN, CDR2 SVGIG (reference sequence). CDR3 length: 14 residues.

CDR3 sequence: CASSVYRGINTEAFF. CDR3 DNA: TGCGCCAGCAGCGTCTACAGGGGTATCAACACTGAAGCTTTCTTT. This chain uses TRBV5-1 with TRBJ1-1, with 7 bases that match TRBD1. Germline loops: CDR1 SGHRS, CDR2 YFSETQ. V dropped 4 bases and J dropped 2; count of bases not matched to a gene: 8. The CDR3 contains 15 residues. Looking up the rest from reference TRBV5-1 and TRBJ1-1 gives the full variable domain: KAGVTQTPRYLIKTRGQQVTLSCSPISGHRSVSWYQQTPGQGLQFLFEYFSETQRNKGNFPGRFSGRQFSNSRSEMNVSTLELGDSALYLCASSVYRGINTEAFFGQGTRLTVV.

This chain uses TRBV7-4 with TRBJ1-5; D gene uncertain. Germline V gives CDR1 SGHVT, CDR2 SQSDAQ. Trimming removed 7 bases from V and 0 bases from J, with 16 bases in between. This CDR3 has 16 amino acids. The CDR3 here is CASTTIRDDSNQPQHF. Here the CDR3 DNA reads TGTGCCAGCACCACGATTCGAGACGATAGCAATCAGCCCCAGCATTTT.

This chain connects TRBV29-1 to TRBJ1-1, with 8 bases fitting TRBD1. The V gene end was trimmed by 6 bases and the J gene end by 7 bases; junction bases not matched to a gene: 10. Germline CDR1 SQVTM, CDR2 ANQGSEA. The CDR3 is 13 residues long. CDR3 residues: CSVAHGQGFEAFF. The CDR3 DNA is TGCAGCGTGGCGCACGGACAGGGATTTGAAGCTTTCTTT.

V and J are TRBV29-1 and TRBJ2-3, with TRBD2 identical over 7 bases. The CDR3 has 14 residues. CDR1 SQVTM and CDR2 ANQGSEA come from the germline V gene. J gave up 2 bases and V 4 bases, and 6 bases lay outside the gene matches. CDR3 region: CSVVASGLTDTQYF. CDR3 in DNA: TGCAGCGTTGTAGCTAGCGGCCTCACAGATACGCAGTATTTT.

V and J are TRBV29-1 and TRBJ1-2; perhaps TRBD1 as D (6 bases). There are 15 residues in the CDR3. Trimming pared 1 base from V and 4 bases from J, leaving 16 bases between. In germline, CDR1 is SQVTM, CDR2 ANQGSEA. CDR3 loop: CSVEGGQAGSYGYTF. In DNA, the CDR3 is TGCAGCGTTGAAGGGGGGCAAGCAGGGAGCTATGGCTACACCTTC.

This chain connects TRBV29-1 to TRBJ2-3; weak D call: TRBD2 (6 bases). The germline gives CDR1 SQVTM, CDR2 ANQGSEA. The CDR3 extends over 14 amino acids. Deletions cut 3 bases from V and 5 bases from J, with 15 bases between. The CDR3 sequence is CSVDDVQGGDTQYF. CDR3 nucleotide sequence: TGCAGCGTTGATGATGTGCAGGGAGGAGATACGCAGTATTTT.

V usage is TRBV29-1 and J usage is TRBJ2-7; TRBD2 aligns across 14 bases. The V gene's germline CDR1 is SQVTM and CDR2 ANQGSEA. This CDR3 is built from 13 residues. V shed 7 bases, J shed 7 bases, and the junction held 6 bases outside the gene matches. CDR3 sequence (DNA): TGCAGCGCCCAGGGACTAGCGGGAGCAGAGCAGTACTTC. It encodes CSAQGLAGAEQYF.

The chain has TRBV30 and TRBJ2-7; D is possibly TRBD2 (7 bases). CDR1 and CDR2 from the germline V gene are GTSNPN and SVGIG (reference sequence). Deletions cut 0 bases from V and 7 bases from J, with 16 bases between. This CDR3 region has 14 residues. CDR3 coding DNA: TGTGCCTGGAGTGTACGCCGGGGGGCCTGGGAGCAGTACTTC. The encoded protein is CAWSVRRGAWEQYF.

V is TRBV29-1 and J is TRBJ1-1, with a tentative D call TRBD1 (5 bases). There are 16 residues in the CDR3. Trimming took 7 bases from V and 4 from J, leaving 25 bases between them. From germline, CDR1 is SQVTM and CDR2 ANQGSEA. The CDR3 bases are TGCAGCGCCCTTCGGGGGGGTGGGGTAAGCGGCACTGAAGCTTTCTTT. It encodes CSALRGGGVSGTEAFF.

A few counts support this clone. J is TRBJ2-5 and V is TRBV28; TRBD2 agrees at 8 bases. This CDR3 is built from 15 residues. Looked up from germline, CDR1 is MDHEN and CDR2 is SYDVKM. V trimming: 2 bases; J trimming: 3 bases; junction bases outside the gene matches: 5. Here the CDR3 DNA reads TGTGCCAGCAGTTTAAGGAGCGGGAGTAAAGAGACCCAGTACTTC. It translates to CASSLRSGSKETQYF. Filled out from reference TRBV28 and TRBJ2-5, the complete variable domain reads DVKVTQSSRYLVKRTGEKVFLECVQDMDHENMFWYRQDPGLGLRLIYFSYDVKMKEKGDIPEGYSVSREKKERFSLILESASTNQTSMYLCASSLRSGSKETQYFGPGTRLLVL.

The genes are TRBV2 and TRBJ2-1, with 10 bases matching TRBD1. The germline CDR1 and CDR2 sequences are SNHLY and FYNNEI. The CDR3 extends over 13 amino acids. V was pared by 6 bases and J by 5 bases, with 1 base of the junction left unmatched. The CDR3 loop reads CASRGTGDNEQFF. Written as DNA, the CDR3 is TGTGCCAGCAGGGGGACAGGGGACAATGAGCAGTTCTTC.